The 30 T cell receptor beta chains presented below share a single source sample, sequenced in a study of blood T cell repertoires in COVID-19. The table came from immunoSEQ multiplex PCR; TCRdb's copy has only in-frame clones and leaves some out. Found here are roughly 140,000 clones, around 82% of them singletons; the top ten hold around 7.8%. The sample consisted of peripheral blood. Receptors were obtained from a human donor in a cohort sampled during active COVID-19.

The CDR3 reads CASSGDRVDDTEAFF. The CDR3 DNA sequence: TGTGCCAGCAGTGGGGACAGGGTTGACGACACTGAAGCTTTCTTT. The chain is built from TRBV6-6 and TRBJ1-1; TRBD1 matches at 9 bases. Germline V gives CDR1 MNHNY, CDR2 SVGAGI (reference sequence). The J segment lost 3 bases and the V segment lost 5 bases, leaving 7 bases of the junction unmatched. The CDR3 totals 15 residues.

V gene TRBV6-1 combines with J gene TRBJ2-1; weak D call: TRBD1 (6 bases). The CDR3 totals 13 residues. CDR1 is MNHNS and CDR2 is SASEGT in the germline V gene. V gave up 3 bases and J gave up 7 bases, with 10 bases separating them. This CDR3 reads CASSDRDMNEQFF. The CDR3, as DNA: TGTGCCAGCAGTGACCGGGACATGAATGAGCAGTTCTTC.

This rearrangement joins TRBV25-1 to TRBJ2-6; D gene unclear. This CDR3 has 13 amino acids. CDR1 and CDR2 (germline): MGHDK, SYGVNS. V was clipped by 6 bases and J by 4 bases, with 7 bases between them. The CDR3 reads CASRTSGANVLTF. The CDR3 DNA follows: TGTGCCAGCAGGACTTCCGGGGCCAACGTCCTGACTTTC.

Here the CDR3 DNA reads TGCGCCAGCAGTACAGGGGGAGCGTTGCGTGGCTACACCTTC. Its translation: CASSTGGALRGYTF. The rearrangement uses TRBV4-1 and TRBJ1-2; 8 bases fit TRBD1. Germline V lookup: CDR1 MGHRA, CDR2 YSYEKL. The CDR3 has 14 residues. The V gene end was trimmed by 6 bases and the J gene end by 7 bases; junction bases not matched to a gene: 10.

The chain joins TRBV5-1 to TRBJ2-3; 13 bases fit TRBD2. Germline loops: CDR1 SGHRS, CDR2 YFSETQ. With 4 bases clipped from V and 2 bases from J, the junction kept 10 bases outside the gene matches. The CDR3 has 18 amino acids. The CDR3 DNA sequence: TGCGCCAGCAGCACCCGCCCGGGACTAGCGGGGATCACAGATACGCAGTATTTT. Translated, it gives CASSTRPGLAGITDTQYF.

The chain couples TRBV11-2 to TRBJ2-7; 7 bases are shared with TRBD1. The CDR3 runs 14 residues. J was trimmed by 6 bases and V by 3 bases; bases with no gene match: 8. In germline, CDR1 is SGHAT, CDR2 FQNNGV. CDR3 sequence (DNA): TGTGCCAGCAGCTTGGTGACAGGGTTCGGCGAGCAGTACTTC. Translating gives CASSLVTGFGEQYF.

This clone came up a few times. V is TRBV10-3 and J is TRBJ2-7; TRBD1 might be the D (6 bases). Germline loops: CDR1 ENHRY, CDR2 SYGVKD. The CDR3 sequence is 12 residues long. The V end was cut by 6 bases, the J end by 4 bases, with 10 bases between. The DNA for the CDR3 is TGTGCCATCAGGGACAGTAGATACGAGCAGTACTTC. Protein sequence: CAIRDSRYEQYF.

The chain combines TRBV5-6 with TRBJ1-3, with a possible D match to TRBD1 (5 bases). Germline V gene data show CDR1 as SGHDT and CDR2 as YYEEEE. This CDR3 comprises 15 residues. V was shortened by 2 bases and J by 0 bases, with 9 bases between the two germline ends. CDR3 sequence (DNA): TGTGCCAGCAGCTTTACAGGAAGCTCTGGAAACACCATATATTTT. Translation gives CASSFTGSSGNTIYF.

The V and J genes are TRBV9 and TRBJ2-1, with 11 bases that match TRBD2. The germline gives CDR1 SGDLS, CDR2 YYNGEE. Trimming removed 4 bases from V and 4 bases from J; junction bases left unmatched: 10. This CDR3 comprises 17 residues. The CDR3 loop is CASSPGRVAGGYNEQFF. In DNA, the CDR3 is TGTGCCAGCAGCCCAGGGAGGGTAGCGGGGGGGTACAATGAGCAGTTCTTC.

The chain combines TRBV7-2 with TRBJ2-1; 11 bases align to TRBD2. Germline CDR1 reads SGHTA; CDR2 reads FQGNSA. After removal of 3 bases from V and 12 bases from J, the junction contained 19 bases not matched to a gene. The CDR3 totals 18 residues. The CDR3 coding sequence is TGTGCCAGCAGCTTCCCGAAAACTAGCGGGGGATTATTAGGAGGGCAGTTCTTC. As protein: CASSFPKTSGGLLGGQFF.

CDR3 sequence reads: CASTGAVRSGNTIYF. DNA for the CDR3: TGTGCCAGCACTGGGGCAGTTCGCTCGGGAAACACCATATATTTT. V gene TRBV28 combines with J gene TRBJ1-3; D is possibly TRBD1 (5 bases). V lost 7 bases and J 4 bases, leaving 17 bases between the germline ends. The CDR3 contains 15 residues. CDR1 and CDR2 from the germline V gene are MDHEN and SYDVKM.

This chain links TRBV19 with TRBJ1-4; D remains unclear. This CDR3 spans 13 amino acids. Trimming cost V 0 bases and J 6 bases, with 5 bases left between them. Per the germline V gene, CDR1 is LNHDA and CDR2 is SQIVND (reference sequence). The CDR3 region is CASSIDEDEKLFF. The CDR3 DNA reads as TGTGCCAGTAGTATAGATGAGGATGAAAAACTGTTTTTT.

The chain carries TRBV6-5 and TRBJ1-5; D is unclear. The germline V gene encodes CDR1 MNHEY and CDR2 SVGAGI. The germline V and J ends were trimmed by 8 bases and 3 bases, with 14 bases remaining between them. The CDR3 totals 14 residues. CDR3 region: CASGGRDFNQPQHF. The DNA for the CDR3 is TGTGCCAGCGGAGGACGGGATTTCAATCAGCCCCAGCATTTT.

The gene calls are TRBV3-1 (or the pseudogene TRBV3-2) and TRBJ1-6; D unresolved. The CDR3 runs to 15 residues. The germline V gene has CDR1 LGHDT and CDR2 YNNKEL (reference sequence). The germline V and J ends were trimmed by 1 base and 6 bases, with 10 bases remaining between them. CDR3 in amino acids: CASSQAGVGNSPLHF. The CDR3 DNA is TGTGCCAGCAGCCAAGCGGGTGTGGGTAATTCACCCCTCCACTTT.

Notes on this clone: A read error may account for a junction end that differs from germline. The V gene is TRBV11-1, the J gene TRBJ1-1; 8 nucleotides agree with TRBD1. The CDR3 loop spans 14 amino acids. Germline V gene data show CDR1 as SGHAT and CDR2 as FQDESV (reference sequence). As DNA, the CDR3 is TGTGCCAGCAGGTTAGGACAGGGTGTTTCTGAAGCTTTCTTT. Protein: CASRLGQGVSEAFF.

The chain links TRBV15 to TRBJ1-2; 7 bases align to TRBD1. CDR1 is LNHNV and CDR2 is YYDKDF in the germline V gene (reference sequence). After removal of 5 bases from V and 8 bases from J, the junction contained 11 bases not matched to a gene. The CDR3 runs to 14 residues. CDR3 bases: TGTGCCACCAGCGCCCGAGGGGGCAGGGAAGGCTACACCTTC. Protein: CATSARGGREGYTF.

This chain joins TRBV4-1 and TRBJ2-1, with a possible D match to TRBD2 (7 bases). The germline V gene has CDR1 MGHRA and CDR2 YSYEKL. The CDR3 consists of 16 residues. V was trimmed by 0 bases and J by 4 bases, leaving 13 bases between them. The CDR3 region is CASSQDGRGGYNEQFF. The CDR3 nucleotides are TGCGCCAGCAGCCAAGATGGAAGGGGGGGTTACAATGAGCAGTTCTTC.

The V and J genes are TRBV5-1 and TRBJ2-3; the D is unclear. Per the germline V gene, CDR1 is SGHRS and CDR2 is YFSETQ. This CDR3 contains 15 residues. V lost 2 bases, J lost 1 base, and 11 bases lay in between. The CDR3 coding sequence is TGCGCCAGCAGCTTAGACTCAGCCCGCACAGATACGCAGTATTTT. It is translated as CASSLDSARTDTQYF.

The J gene is TRBJ2-5, the V gene TRBV13; 9 bases are shared with TRBD2. CDR1 is PRHDT, CDR2 FYEKMQ, per germline (reference sequence). V was pared by 1 base and J by 5 bases, with 14 bases of the junction left unmatched. The CDR3 spans 18 residues. The CDR3 here is CASSLVGLAGSTGETQYF. CDR3 DNA sequence: TGTGCCAGCAGCTTAGTAGGGCTAGCGGGGTCCACGGGGGAGACCCAGTACTTC. Using reference TRBV13 and TRBJ2-5 for the parts outside the CDR3, the full variable domain is AAGVIQSPRHLIKEKRETATLKCYPIPRHDTVYWYQQGPGQDPQFLISFYEKMQSDKGSIPDRFSAQQFSDYHSELNMSSLELGDSALYFCASSLVGLAGSTGETQYFGPGTRLLVL.

The chain recombines TRBV5-4 with TRBJ2-3; D is ambiguous. CDR3 length: 13 residues. From germline, CDR1 is SGHNT and CDR2 YYREEE (reference sequence). V lost 0 bases and J 1 base, leaving 3 bases between the germline ends. The CDR3 loop reads CASSLGGTDTQYF. The DNA of the CDR3 is TGTGCCAGCAGCTTGGGAGGCACAGATACGCAGTATTTT.

The rearrangement links TRBV2 to TRBJ1-2, with a possible D match to TRBD1 (5 bases). Trimming removed 3 bases at V and 7 bases at J, with 15 bases between. The CDR3 consists of 14 residues. Germline CDR1 reads SNHLY; CDR2 reads FYNNEI. The CDR3 DNA is TGTGCCAGCAGTGAGGCAGGGAAAAGTGGTGGCTACACCTTC. Amino acid sequence: CASSEAGKSGGYTF.

The V and J genes are TRBV7-3 and TRBJ1-2; TRBD1 agrees at 7 bases. The junction had 8 bases not matched to a gene; V was cut back by 2 bases and J by 5 bases. CDR3 length equals 15 residues. In germline, CDR1 is SGHTA, CDR2 FQGTGA. CDR3 sequence: CASSLGRDRLYGYTF. CDR3 nucleotides: TGTGCCAGCAGCTTAGGCCGGGACAGACTATATGGCTACACCTTC.

CDR3 nucleotide sequence: TGTGCCAGCAGTTTTCGTTTAGGACAGCCCTCCTACGAGCAGTACTTC. Residues: CASSFRLGQPSYEQYF. V is TRBV2 and J is TRBJ2-7; possibly TRBD1 for D (6 bases). The length of the CDR3 is 16 residues. Germline-derived CDR1 and CDR2 are SNHLY and FYNNEI. V gave up 5 bases and J gave up 0 bases, with 17 bases separating them.

The rearrangement uses TRBV6-5 and TRBJ1-2; D uncertain. CDR1 is MNHEY and CDR2 is SVGAGI in the germline V gene. Deletions cut 7 bases from V and 2 bases from J, with 11 bases between. The CDR3 runs 13 residues. The CDR3 DNA follows: TGTGCCAGCACCTACCGGGAGAACTATGGCTACACCTTC. Translated: CASTYRENYGYTF.

There are a few counts of this clone. The chain uses TRBV12-3 or TRBV12-4 and TRBJ2-7, with TRBD1 identical over 7 bases. This CDR3 has 13 amino acids. V was clipped by 5 bases and J by 6 bases; unmatched bases: 7. This CDR3 is CASSPTTGSEQYF. CDR3 coding DNA: TGTGCCAGCAGTCCCACGACAGGGAGCGAGCAGTACTTC.

The rearrangement joins TRBV10-1 to TRBJ1-5, with 9 bases that match TRBD1. The germline CDR1 and CDR2 sequences are WNHNN and SYGVQD (reference sequence). The CDR3 contains 18 residues. With 6 bases clipped from V and 4 bases from J, the junction kept 16 bases outside the gene matches. CDR3 residues: CASRRAQQGAVSNQPQHF. In nucleotides, the CDR3 is TGCGCCAGCAGGAGAGCGCAACAGGGGGCAGTTAGTAATCAGCCCCAGCATTTT.

The chain is built from TRBV6-2 or TRBV6-3 and TRBJ2-5, with 10 positions matching TRBD2. The CDR3 consists of 19 residues. The J segment lost 3 bases and the V segment lost 0 bases, leaving 13 bases of the junction unmatched. From germline, CDR1 is MNHEY and CDR2 SVGEGT. CDR3 DNA: TGTGCCAGCAGTTACTCGGTTACAGCGGGGGGGCAATACGAAGAGACCCAGTACTTC. Translated, it gives CASSYSVTAGGQYEETQYF.

The chain combines TRBV7-9 with TRBJ1-1, with D hard to call. This CDR3 has 14 residues. CDR1 and CDR2 (germline): SEHNR, FQNEAQ (reference sequence). The ends were cut back, 5 bases at V and 0 bases at J, with 10 bases in the middle. CDR3 nucleotides: TGTGCCAGCAGCGCGAACTTAATGAACACTGAAGCTTTCTTT. Its translation: CASSANLMNTEAFF.

The chain carries TRBV6-1 and TRBJ1-1; 8 positions agree with TRBD1. This CDR3 has 16 residues. Losses at the gene ends were 4 bases for V and 0 bases for J; bases not matched to a gene: 7. Germline CDR1 is MNHNS and CDR2 is SASEGT. The DNA for the CDR3 is TGTGCCAGCAGTGGATGGACAGGGAGTTTGAACACTGAAGCTTTCTTT. Translating it yields CASSGWTGSLNTEAFF.

V and J are TRBV5-1 and TRBJ2-7; 11 positions match TRBD1. The CDR3 has 14 residues. The V and J ends lost 4 bases and 3 bases, in that order; junction bases with no gene match: 3. The V gene's germline CDR1 is SGHRS and CDR2 YFSETQ. CDR3 nucleotide sequence: TGCGCCAGCAGCCCCGGGACAGGGGGCTACGAGCAGTACTTC. It yields the protein CASSPGTGGYEQYF.